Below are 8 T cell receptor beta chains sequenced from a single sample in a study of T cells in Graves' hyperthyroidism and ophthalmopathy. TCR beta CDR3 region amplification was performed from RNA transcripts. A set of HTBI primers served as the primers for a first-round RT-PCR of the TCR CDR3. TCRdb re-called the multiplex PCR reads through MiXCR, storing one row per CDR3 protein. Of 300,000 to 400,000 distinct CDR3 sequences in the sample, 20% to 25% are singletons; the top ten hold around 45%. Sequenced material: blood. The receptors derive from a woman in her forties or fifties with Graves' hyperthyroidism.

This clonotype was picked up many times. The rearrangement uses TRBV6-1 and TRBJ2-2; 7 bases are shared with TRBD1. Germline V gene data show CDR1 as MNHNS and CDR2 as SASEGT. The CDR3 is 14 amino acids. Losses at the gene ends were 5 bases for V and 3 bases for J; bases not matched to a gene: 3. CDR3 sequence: CASSWDRDTGELFF. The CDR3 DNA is TGTGCCAGCAGTTGGGACAGAGACACCGGGGAGCTGTTTTTT.

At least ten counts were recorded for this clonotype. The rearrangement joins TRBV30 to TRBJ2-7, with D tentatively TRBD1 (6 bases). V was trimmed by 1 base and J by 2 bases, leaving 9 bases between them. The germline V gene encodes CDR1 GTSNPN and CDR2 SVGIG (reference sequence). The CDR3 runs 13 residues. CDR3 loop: CAWSAGAPYEQYF. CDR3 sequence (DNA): TGTGCCTGGAGTGCAGGGGCCCCCTACGAGCAGTACTTC.

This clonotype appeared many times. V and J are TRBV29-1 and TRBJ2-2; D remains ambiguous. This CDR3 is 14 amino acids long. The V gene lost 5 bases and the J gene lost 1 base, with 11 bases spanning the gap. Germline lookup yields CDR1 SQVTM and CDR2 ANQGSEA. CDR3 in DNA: TGCAGCGTTCTCCGTGTCGGGAACACCGGGGAGCTGTTTTTT. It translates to CSVLRVGNTGELFF.

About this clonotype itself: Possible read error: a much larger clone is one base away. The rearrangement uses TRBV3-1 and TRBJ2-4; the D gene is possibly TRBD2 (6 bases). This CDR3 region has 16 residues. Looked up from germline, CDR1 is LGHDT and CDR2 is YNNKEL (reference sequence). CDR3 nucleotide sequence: TGTGCCAGCAGCCAAGCAGAGTTACTAGCCAAAAACTTTCAGTACTTC. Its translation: CASSQAELLAKNFQYF.

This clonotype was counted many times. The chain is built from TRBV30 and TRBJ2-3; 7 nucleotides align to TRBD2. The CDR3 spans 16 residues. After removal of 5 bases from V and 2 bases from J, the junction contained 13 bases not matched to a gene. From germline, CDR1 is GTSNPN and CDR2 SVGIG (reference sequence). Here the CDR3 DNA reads TGTGCCTGGCGACGCGGGACTACTTTATTCACAGATACGCAGTATTTT. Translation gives CAWRRGTTLFTDTQYF.

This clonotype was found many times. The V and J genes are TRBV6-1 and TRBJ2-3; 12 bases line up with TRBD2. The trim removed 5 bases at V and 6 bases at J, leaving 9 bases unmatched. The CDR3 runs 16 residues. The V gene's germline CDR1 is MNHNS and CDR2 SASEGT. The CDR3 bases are TGTGCCAGCAGTCCGAGGACTAGCGGGGCCGGGGATACGCAGTATTTT. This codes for CASSPRTSGAGDTQYF.

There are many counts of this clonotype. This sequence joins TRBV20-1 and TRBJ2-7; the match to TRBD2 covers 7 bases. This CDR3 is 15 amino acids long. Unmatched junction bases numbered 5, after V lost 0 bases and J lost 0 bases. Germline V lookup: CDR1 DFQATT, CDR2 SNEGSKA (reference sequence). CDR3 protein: CSAREVGGSSYEQYF. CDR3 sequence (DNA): TGCAGTGCTAGAGAAGTGGGGGGGAGCTCCTACGAGCAGTACTTC.

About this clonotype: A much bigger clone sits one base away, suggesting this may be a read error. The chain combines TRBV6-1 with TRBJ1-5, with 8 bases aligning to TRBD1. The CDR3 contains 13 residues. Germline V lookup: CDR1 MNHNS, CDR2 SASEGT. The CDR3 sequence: CARRKQGEQPQHF. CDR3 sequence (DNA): TGTGCCCGCAGAAAACAGGGGGAACAGCCCCAGCATTTT.